A selection of T cell receptor beta chains follows, all from one sample in a study of blood T cells in healthy people across ages. TCRdb redid the calling of the 5' RACE reads with MiXCR, one entry per CDR3 protein. The sample lists 1.5 million or so distinct CDR3 sequences, around 42% occurring once. Sequenced input: blood. All receptors come from a young woman in good health. Each CDR3 is given with its conserved first and last residue. The D gene is left open where the match is weak. Expanded clones get a size class; other rows say once, few or many, or leave the size out.

j_call | d_call | cdr3_length | v_call | clone_size | cdr3_aa | cdr3_nt
TRBJ2-5 | . | 13 | TRBV11-2 | . | CASSRAGRETQYF | TGTGCCAGCAGCAGGGCGGGGAGAGAGACCCAGTACTTC
TRBJ2-7 | . | 10 | TRBV29-1 | . | CSVRNYEQYF | TGCAGCGTGCGAAATTACGAGCAGTACTTC
TRBJ2-7 | TRBD2 | 15 | TRBV10-3 | few | CAISESAGGPSEQYF | TGTGCCATCAGTGAGTCAGCGGGAGGGCCTTCCGAGCAGTACTTC
TRBJ1-2 | TRBD1 | 15 | TRBV20-1 | . | CSAGRTGRSMRGYTF | TGCAGTGCTGGAAGGACAGGGCGCTCTATGAGGGGCTACACCTTC
TRBJ2-4 | . | 17 | TRBV24-1 | . | CATSDLWLSLAKNIQYF | TGTGCCACCAGTGATTTATGGCTTTCCTTAGCCAAAAACATTCAGTACTTC
TRBJ2-5 | TRBD2 | 16 | TRBV18 | few | CASSPPGLAGGETQYF | TGTGCCAGCTCACCGCCGGGACTAGCGGGAGGAGAGACCCAGTACTTC
TRBJ1-1 | . | 17 | TRBV5-1 | . | CASSTTVGREAATEAFF | TGCGCCAGCAGCACGACCGTTGGACGGGAGGCGGCCACTGAAGCTTTCTTT
TRBJ1-5 | . | 16 | TRBV4-2 | few | CASSQEETPRAQPQHF | TGTGCCAGCAGCCAAGAAGAGACACCCCGGGCGCAGCCCCAGCATTTT
TRBJ2-7 | . | 11 | TRBV3-1 | many | CASSRDSGQYF | TGTGCCAGCAGCCGGGACTCCGGGCAGTACTTC
TRBJ1-4 | . | 15 | TRBV10-3 | many | CAISESGQSNEKLFF | TGTGCCATCAGTGAGTCGGGGCAGAGTAATGAAAAACTGTTTTTT
TRBJ2-3 | . | 14 | TRBV3-1 | . | CASSQEEGTDTQYF | TGTGCCAGCAGCCAAGAAGAGGGCACAGATACGCAGTATTTT
TRBJ1-2 | TRBD1 | 17 | TRBV4-1 | . | CASSQVKGEQGDYGYTF | TGCGCCAGCAGCCAAGTCAAGGGGGAACAGGGGGACTATGGCTACACCTTC
TRBJ2-1 | . | 16 | TRBV4-1 | . | CTNSQETRAGGYEQFF | TGCACCAACAGCCAAGAAACCCGAGCGGGTGGGTATGAGCAGTTCTTC
TRBJ2-1 | TRBD1 | 15 | TRBV27 | . | CASSITGATYNEQFF | TGTGCCAGCAGTATAACAGGGGCCACCTACAATGAGCAGTTCTTC
TRBJ2-1 | . | 13 | TRBV4-1 | . | CASSQDGHNEQFF | TGCGCCAGCAGCCAAGATGGGCACAATGAGCAGTTCTTC
TRBJ2-5 | . | 16 | TRBV20-1 | many | CSASSLVRLYQETQYF | TGCAGTGCTAGTAGTCTCGTGAGACTGTACCAAGAGACCCAGTACTTC
TRBJ2-5 | . | 14 | TRBV3-1 | few | CASRPRTDRETQYF | TGTGCCAGCAGGCCCCGGACAGACCGAGAGACCCAGTACTTC
TRBJ2-3 | . | 14 | TRBV5-1 | . | CASTQDGSTDTQYF | TGCGCCAGCACCCAGGACGGTAGCACAGATACGCAGTATTTT
TRBJ1-2 | . | 16 | TRBV6-1 | few | CASSDRARPINYGYTF | TGTGCCAGCAGTGACAGGGCCCGCCCCATTAACTATGGCTACACCTTC
TRBJ2-7 | . | 14 | TRBV10-3 | once | CAISDGVPGGTQYF | TGTGCCATCAGTGATGGGGTACCCGGGGGAACCCAGTACTTC
TRBJ1-2 | . | 16 | TRBV10-3 | few | CAIKGTPGLEADGYTF | TGTGCCATCAAAGGTACCCCCGGTTTGGAAGCGGATGGCTACACCTTC
TRBJ2-6 | . | 17 | TRBV7-8 | . | CASSLAGPSSGANVLTF | TGTGCCAGCAGCTTAGCGGGACCGAGCTCTGGGGCCAACGTCCTGACTTTC
TRBJ2-3 | . | 14 | TRBV7-2 | . | CASSLDSFPDTQYF | TGTGCCAGCAGCTTGGACAGTTTCCCAGATACGCAGTATTTT
TRBJ2-7 | . | 13 | TRBV12-5 | . | CASGLTGDFEQYF | TGTGCTAGTGGTTTGACGGGAGACTTCGAGCAGTACTTC
TRBJ1-2 | . | 13 | TRBV10-3 | . | CAIRVDIDYGYTF | TGTGCCATCAGGGTGGACATTGACTATGGCTACACCTTC
TRBJ2-7 | . | 15 | TRBV6-1 | . | CASSEVSRGRGEQYF | TGTGCCAGCAGTGAAGTGAGCCGAGGACGGGGCGAGCAGTACTTC
TRBJ2-4 | . | 15 | TRBV12-5 | few | CASGIQGIAKNIQYF | TGTGCTAGTGGTATACAGGGTATAGCCAAAAACATTCAGTACTTC
TRBJ1-1 | TRBD1 | 14 | TRBV9 | few | CASSQTGEVSEAFF | TGTGCCAGCAGCCAGACAGGGGAAGTCTCTGAAGCTTTCTTT
TRBJ2-3 | . | 15 | TRBV12-3/TRBV12-4 | . | CASSSGFRETDTQYF | TGTGCCAGCAGCTCCGGATTTCGGGAAACAGATACGCAGTATTTT
TRBJ2-4 | . | 13 | TRBV20-1 | . | CSAPERGLTSQYF | TGCAGTGCTCCAGAGAGGGGTCTCACGTCGCAGTACTTC
TRBJ2-3 | TRBD2 | 16 | TRBV28 | . | CASTNPKRGRTDTQYF | TGTGCCAGCACCAACCCAAAGCGGGGGCGCACAGATACGCAGTATTTT
TRBJ2-3 | . | 15 | TRBV4-1 | . | CASSQVGWSTDTQYF | TGCGCCAGCAGCCAAGTCGGATGGAGCACAGATACGCAGTATTTT
TRBJ2-3 | . | 14 | TRBV5-1 | . | CASSSLAPRDTQYF | TGCGCCAGCAGCTCTCTAGCGCCCAGAGATACGCAGTATTTT
TRBJ1-2 | . | 13 | TRBV29-1 | once | CSAPQEGGYGYTF | TGCAGTGCTCCCCAGGAGGGCGGGTATGGCTACACCTTC
TRBJ1-5 | . | 13 | TRBV6-1 | . | CASSATVSQPQHF | TGTGCCAGCAGTGCGACAGTTTCTCAGCCCCAGCATTTT
TRBJ2-7 | . | 17 | TRBV20-1 | . | CSARDATGADPKGEQYF | TGCAGTGCTAGAGATGCTACTGGGGCCGACCCAAAGGGCGAGCAGTACTTC
TRBJ2-1 | TRBD1 | 14 | TRBV25-1 | . | CASSRDSQYNEQFF | TGTGCCAGCAGCCGGGACAGTCAGTACAATGAGCAGTTCTTC
TRBJ2-5 | . | 15 | TRBV7-9 | . | CASSLNPGEKETQYF | TGTGCCAGCAGCTTAAATCCAGGGGAGAAAGAGACCCAGTACTTC
TRBJ1-6 | . | 15 | TRBV20-1 | . | CGARPAPGEIRPLHF | TGCGGTGCTAGGCCAGCCCCGGGAGAAATAAGACCCCTCCACTTT
TRBJ2-7 | TRBD2 | 16 | TRBV4-1 | few | CASSQGLAGVHHEQYF | TGCGCCAGCAGCCAGGGGCTAGCGGGAGTTCACCACGAGCAGTACTTC
TRBJ2-5 | . | 14 | TRBV18 | . | CASSPPGFSETQYF | TGTGCCAGCTCACCACCAGGGTTTTCAGAGACCCAGTACTTC
TRBJ2-5 | . | 12 | TRBV7-2 | few | CASSSVKETQYF | TGTGCCAGCAGCTCGGTAAAAGAGACCCAGTACTTC
TRBJ2-3 | . | 13 | TRBV27 | few | CASRDYGTDTQYF | TGTGCCAGCAGAGATTACGGCACAGATACGCAGTATTTT
TRBJ1-1 | . | 13 | TRBV29-1 | few | CSVDETGGTEAFF | TGCAGCGTTGACGAGACAGGAGGTACTGAAGCTTTCTTT
TRBJ1-2 | . | 16 | TRBV28 | . | CASSQTAQTMKYGYTF | TGTGCCAGCAGCCAAACCGCCCAGACGATGAAGTATGGCTACACCTTC
TRBJ1-4 | . | 16 | TRBV2 | . | CASRDAAAATNEKLFF | TGTGCCAGCAGGGACGCGGCGGCAGCGACTAATGAAAAACTGTTTTTT